This TCR beta chain was observed in a study of T-cell reconstitution after alpha-beta-depleted transplantation in children. Study observations and caveats: Hyperexpanded clones declined; after one year, newly produced T cells mostly supplied diversity. For some patients, TCRbeta diversity was high at day 60 because of recipient T cells and thymic progenitors that survived.

Unique molecular identifiers were incorporated when the TCRbeta library was constructed. From the PCR reads, TCRdb called clonotypes with MiXCR, one entry per CDR3 protein. Among around 230,000 distinct CDR3 sequences listed, more than 15% were seen once. To note about this clonotype: Antigen specificity is unknown.

Germline V gene lookup returns CDR1 SGHRS and CDR2 YFSETQ. The junction had 1 base not matched to a gene; V was cut back by 3 bases and J by 0 bases. The length of the CDR3 is 15 residues. The chain recombines TRBV5-1 with TRBJ1-4, with 8 bases fitting TRBD1. The material sequenced was PBMCs, mostly from graft donor cells, taken 360 days after TCRalphabeta/CD19-depleted stem cell transplant. This sequence originates from a male patient between 2 and 9 years old who had a stem cell transplant for acute lymphoblastic leukemia, so the T cells may come from the graft donor. CDR3 protein: CASSSGQATNEKLFF. The DNA of the CDR3 is TGCGCCAGCAGCTCGGGACAGGCAACTAATGAAAAACTGTTTTTT. The whole variable domain, filled in from reference TRBV5-1 and TRBJ1-4, reads KAGVTQTPRYLIKTRGQQVTLSCSPISGHRSVSWYQQTPGQGLQFLFEYFSETQRNKGNFPGRFSGRQFSNSRSEMNVSTLELGDSALYLCASSSGQATNEKLFFGSGTQLSVL.